One sample yielded the 14 T cell receptor beta chains listed below, sequenced in a study of low-dose radiotherapy and immunotherapy resistance in tumors (dated 2022 in TCRdb). The time point label on this specimen signifies: after trial treatment. The treatment or condition label of this sample denotes: LDRT plus nivolumab, ipilimumab, low-dose cyclophosphamide and aspirin (RACIN trial). Instrument used: Illumina MiniSeq. Superscript III and a set of TRAV- and TRBV-specific primers were used to synthesize first-strand cDNA, so that both TCRalpha and TCRbeta chains were covered. TCRs were amplified for around 20 PCR cycles with Phusion, using a constant-region primer paired with the adapter attached to the V primers. The public reads were reprocessed in TCRdb via fastp at Q25 and MiXCR, keeping in-frame beta chains. Under each unique CDR3 protein, matching rows form one entry showing the most common genes and DNA. In all, the sample holds 40,000 or so distinct CDR3 sequences, and around 21% of those were seen once. Approximately 9% of the sample rests with the top ten.

The sequencing used PBMCs, collected after low-dose radiotherapy plus immunotherapy. The receptor source for this set is a female donor with ovarian cancer.

The chain combines TRBV23-1 with TRBJ1-5, with unresolved D. TRBV23-1 is flagged as an ORF with uncertain function. CDR3 length equals 13 residues. Trimming removed 4 bases at V and 10 bases at J, with 14 bases between. The CDR3 loop reads CASSLRENNPQHF. The CDR3 bases are TGCGCCAGCAGTCTCCGGGAGAATAATCCCCAGCATTTT.

At least ten counts were recorded for this clonotype. With only one base between it and a far larger clone, this is likely a read error. The rearrangement links TRBV5-4 to TRBJ2-7; maybe TRBD2 (6 bases). V shed 0 bases and J shed 7 bases, with 20 bases lying between them. The CDR3 runs 16 residues. Per germline, CDR1 SGHNT and CDR2 YYREEE (reference sequence). The CDR3 DNA reads TGTGCCAGCAGCTTGGCCCGGATAGCGGAGTACAATGAGCAGTACTTC. Translation: CASSLARIAEYNEQYF.

This clonotype was counted at least ten times. The rearrangement uses TRBV30 and TRBJ2-5, with 7 bases matching TRBD1. This CDR3 contains 15 residues. From germline, CDR1 is GTSNPN and CDR2 SVGIG (reference sequence). V lost 0 bases and J lost 2; bases outside the gene matches: 6. The CDR3 reads CAWSVQGQAQETQYF. CDR3 coding DNA: TGTGCCTGGAGTGTACAGGGGCAGGCTCAAGAGACCCAGTACTTC.

V usage is TRBV2 and J usage is TRBJ1-6; D is uncertain. V lost 6 bases and J 0 bases, leaving 6 bases between the germline ends. Germline V gives CDR1 SNHLY, CDR2 FYNNEI. The CDR3 loop spans 14 amino acids. In DNA form, the CDR3 reads TGTGCCAGCAGGGAAAGCTCCTATAATTCACCCCTCCACTTT. Protein sequence: CASRESSYNSPLHF.

This clonotype was observed many times. The J gene is TRBJ2-3, the V gene TRBV19; 12 bases align to TRBD1. Trimming at V came to 6 bases and at J to 4 bases, leaving 11 bases not matched to a gene. The CDR3 runs to 17 residues. The germline V gene has CDR1 LNHDA and CDR2 SQIVND (reference sequence). In DNA form, the CDR3 reads TGTGCCAGTAGCCCCCTCCGGGACAGGGGGCGCGCAGATACGCAGTATTTT. Its protein is CASSPLRDRGRADTQYF.

This clonotype was recorded at least ten times. The chain couples TRBV28 to TRBJ1-5; the match to TRBD1 covers 11 bases. Germline V gene data show CDR1 as MDHEN and CDR2 as SYDVKM. The V segment lost 5 bases and the J segment 1 base; nucleotides outside the gene matches: 7. The CDR3 consists of 17 residues. The CDR3 sequence is CASSRWDRGISNQPQHF. The CDR3 nucleotides are TGTGCCAGCAGTCGTTGGGACAGGGGGATAAGCAATCAGCCCCAGCATTTT.

This clonotype occurred many times. The chain combines TRBV6-4 with TRBJ2-3; possibly TRBD1 or TRBD2 for D (5 bases each). The CDR3 has 15 amino acids. In germline, CDR1 is MRHNA, CDR2 SNTAGT. The ends were cut back, 2 bases at V and 0 bases at J, with 9 bases in the middle. CDR3 coding DNA: TGTGCCAGCAGTGACGGGGGATGGAGCACAGATACGCAGTATTTT. Its translation: CASSDGGWSTDTQYF.

This clonotype was counted at least ten times. V gene TRBV4-2 combines with J gene TRBJ2-7; no clear D. CDR1 LGHNA and CDR2 YNFKEQ come from the germline V gene. The CDR3 runs 12 residues. V lost 1 base to trimming and J lost 7 bases, with 8 bases between them. The CDR3 sequence is CASSQGVGEQYF. For the CDR3, the DNA is TGTGCCAGCAGCCAAGGGGTGGGAGAGCAGTACTTC.

In regard to this clonotype: The likely explanation is a read error, given a far larger clone one base away. The chain combines TRBV28 with TRBJ2-1, with D tentatively TRBD1 or TRBD2 (6 bases each). Trimming stripped 5 bases from V and 13 bases from J, with 24 bases between. In germline, CDR1 is MDHEN, CDR2 SYDVKM. The CDR3 length is 15 residues. The CDR3 here is CASSPTGRPQETQFF. The DNA for the CDR3 is TGTGCCAGCAGTCCCACAGGGAGGCCCCAAGAGACCCAGTTCTTC.

This clonotype was recorded a few times. The genes are TRBV7-6 and TRBJ2-7; 9 positions agree with TRBD1. CDR1 is SGHVS, CDR2 FNYEAQ, per germline. This CDR3 spans 14 amino acids. V trimming: 5 bases; J trimming: 3 bases; junction bases outside the gene matches: 5. This CDR3 is CASSLQGAIYEQYF. The CDR3 DNA reads TGTGCCAGCAGCCTACAGGGGGCTATCTACGAGCAGTACTTC.

Many counts were recorded for this clonotype. J is TRBJ2-5 and V is TRBV28; the D call may be TRBD1 or TRBD2 (5 bases each). V dropped 8 bases and J dropped 3 bases, with 13 bases sitting between them. CDR1 is MDHEN and CDR2 is SYDVKM in the germline V gene. This CDR3 comprises 13 residues. The CDR3 here is CASGGSPKETQYF. The CDR3 coding sequence is TGTGCCAGCGGGGGAAGCCCCAAAGAGACCCAGTACTTC.

This clonotype was seen many times. This chain connects TRBV6-2 or TRBV6-3 to TRBJ1-2; D is possibly TRBD1 (5 bases). CDR3 length: 13 residues. V was pared by 6 bases and J by 6 bases, with 14 bases between. CDR1 MNHEY and CDR2 SVGEGT come from the germline V gene. The CDR3 DNA reads as TGTGCCAGCAGGGAGCGGGGGAGCCATGGCTACACCTTC. It specifies CASRERGSHGYTF.

In its sample, this clonotype was seen many times. V and J are TRBV5-1 and TRBJ1-1; no clear D. The germline V and J ends were trimmed by 0 bases and 0 bases, with 3 bases remaining between them. The CDR3 spans 13 residues. Per germline, CDR1 SGHRS and CDR2 YFSETQ. The CDR3: CASSLAVNTEAFF. CDR3 nucleotide sequence: TGCGCCAGCAGCTTGGCGGTGAACACTGAAGCTTTCTTT.

This clonotype was detected ten times or more. In DNA, the CDR3 is TGTGCCAGCAGCTTAGCGCGTGGCACCGGGGAGCTGTTTTTT. It encodes CASSLARGTGELFF. The V and J genes are TRBV7-8 and TRBJ2-2; D unresolved. V dropped 0 bases and J dropped 4 bases, with 6 bases sitting between them. CDR3 length: 14 amino acids. Germline values: CDR1 SGHVS, CDR2 FQNEAQ.